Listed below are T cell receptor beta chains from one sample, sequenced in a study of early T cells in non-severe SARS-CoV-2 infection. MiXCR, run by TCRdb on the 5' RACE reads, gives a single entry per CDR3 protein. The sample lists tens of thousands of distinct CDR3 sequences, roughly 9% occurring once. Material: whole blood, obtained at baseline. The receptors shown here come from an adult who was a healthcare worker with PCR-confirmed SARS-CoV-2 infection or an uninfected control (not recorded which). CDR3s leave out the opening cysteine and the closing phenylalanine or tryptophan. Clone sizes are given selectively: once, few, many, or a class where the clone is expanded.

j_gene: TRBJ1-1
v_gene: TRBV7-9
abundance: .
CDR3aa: ASSFQGNTEAF

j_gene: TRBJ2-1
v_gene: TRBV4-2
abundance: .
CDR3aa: ASSQGATAVNEQF

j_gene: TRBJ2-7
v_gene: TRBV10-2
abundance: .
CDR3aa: ASSESNVYEQY

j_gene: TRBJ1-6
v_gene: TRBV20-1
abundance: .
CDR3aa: SAPDRGNTNSPLH

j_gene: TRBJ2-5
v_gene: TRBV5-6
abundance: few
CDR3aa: ASSLASPQETQY

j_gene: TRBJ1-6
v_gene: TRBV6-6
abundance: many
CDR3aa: ASSPSGTGNNSPLH

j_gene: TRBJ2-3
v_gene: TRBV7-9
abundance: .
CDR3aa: ASSPGQGDISRTDTQY

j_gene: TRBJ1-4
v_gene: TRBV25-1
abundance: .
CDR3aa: ASSFLSTLGEKLF

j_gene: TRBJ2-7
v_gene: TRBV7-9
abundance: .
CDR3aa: ASSALTSSYEQY

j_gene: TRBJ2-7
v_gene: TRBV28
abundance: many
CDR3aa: ATLSGISYEQY

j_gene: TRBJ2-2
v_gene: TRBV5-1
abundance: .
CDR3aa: ATSGGGLANTGELF

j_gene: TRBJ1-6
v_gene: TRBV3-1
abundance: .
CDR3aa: ASSQDTTSPLH

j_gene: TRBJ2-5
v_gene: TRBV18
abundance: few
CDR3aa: ASSPPMYLAGETQY

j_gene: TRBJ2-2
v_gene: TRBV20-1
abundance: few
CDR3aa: SARDLTSGRAGELF

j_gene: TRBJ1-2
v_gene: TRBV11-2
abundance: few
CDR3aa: ASSSKLEHGYT

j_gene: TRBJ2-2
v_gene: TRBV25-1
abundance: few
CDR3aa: ATSGGPNTGELF

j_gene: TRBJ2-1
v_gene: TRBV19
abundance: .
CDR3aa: ASSTSGLAGVAEQF

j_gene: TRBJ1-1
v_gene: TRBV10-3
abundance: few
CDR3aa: AITVKGSNTEAF

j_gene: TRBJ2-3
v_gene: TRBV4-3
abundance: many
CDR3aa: ASSQDSLDTQY

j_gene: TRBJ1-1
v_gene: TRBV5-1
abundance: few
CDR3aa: ASSLARGGRTEAF

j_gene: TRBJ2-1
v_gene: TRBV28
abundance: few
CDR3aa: ASSGGTSGGQF

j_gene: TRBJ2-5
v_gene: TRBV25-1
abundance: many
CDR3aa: ASSDLDRRQETQY

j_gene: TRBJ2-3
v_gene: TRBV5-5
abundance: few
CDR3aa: ASSLGQGANTDTQY

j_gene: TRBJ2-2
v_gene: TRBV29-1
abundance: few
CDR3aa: SVRGLAANTGELF

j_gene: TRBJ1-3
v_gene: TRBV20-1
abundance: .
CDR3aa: SARERGTASGNTIY

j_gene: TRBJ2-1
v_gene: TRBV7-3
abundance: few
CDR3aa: ASSLPERAYNEQF

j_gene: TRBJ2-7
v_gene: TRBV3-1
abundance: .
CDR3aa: ASSQDRQGFQY

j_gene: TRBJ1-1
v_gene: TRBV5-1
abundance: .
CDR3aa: ASSLTGIAEAF

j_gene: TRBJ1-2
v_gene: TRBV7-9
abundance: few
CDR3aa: ASSAGLYGYT

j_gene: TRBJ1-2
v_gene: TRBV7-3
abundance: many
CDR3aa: ASSFDNFYGYT

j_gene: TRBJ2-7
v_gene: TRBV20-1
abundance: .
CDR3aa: SARDTRGLAGGPTSYEQY

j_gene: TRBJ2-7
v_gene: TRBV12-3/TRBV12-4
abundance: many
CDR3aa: ASSPGGSYEQY

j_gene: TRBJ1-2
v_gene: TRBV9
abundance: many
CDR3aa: ASSGVELGYT

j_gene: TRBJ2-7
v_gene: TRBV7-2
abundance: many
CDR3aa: ASSLGTIREQY

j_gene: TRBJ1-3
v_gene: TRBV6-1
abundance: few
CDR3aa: ASRLDTFGNTIY

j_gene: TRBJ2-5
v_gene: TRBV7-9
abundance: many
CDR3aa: ASSLATGGPGETQY

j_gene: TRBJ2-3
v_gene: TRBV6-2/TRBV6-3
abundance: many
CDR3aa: ASSRTSGDADTQY

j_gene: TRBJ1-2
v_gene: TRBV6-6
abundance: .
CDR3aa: ASSPKDRLYGYT

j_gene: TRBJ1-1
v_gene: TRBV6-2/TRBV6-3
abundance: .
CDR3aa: ASRADRREAF